The T cell receptor (beta chain) described here comes from a study of blood T cell repertoires in COVID-19. Study summary: Acute and convalescent COVID-19 specimens originated in the United States, Italy and Spain. PBMCs, B-cell-depleted T cells, or T cells were the source of the cDNA or gDNA that made up the material.

The CDR3 runs to 16 residues. How the authors handled the data: Nucleated cell counts were estimated from reference gene primer amplification. Clones were sequenced by immunoSEQ multiplex PCR, and TCRdb holds only the in-frame ones, with some missing. D and trimming come from the DNA, and the V and J calls and clone size come from that table. The data hold fewer than 250,000 clones, with less than 90% observed a single time. The sample was peripheral blood. The origin of this receptor is a young man with acute or convalescent COVID-19. The chain joins TRBV21-1 to TRBJ2-7; the table names TRBD1, a call not compared with the DNA. TRBV21-1 is labeled a pseudogene. CDR3 nucleotides: TGTGCCAGCAGCTCAATTACCAGGGAAATGACCTACGAGCAGTACTTC. Protein sequence: CASSSITREMTYEQYF.